This passage covers 20 T cell receptor beta chains from one sample sequenced in a study of blood T cells in healthy people across ages. It was with a sample-barcoded 5' primer and a J-beta primer mix that a second PCR of roughly 7 to 11 cycles was run. MiXCR, applied by TCRdb to the 5' RACE reads, yields one record per CDR3 protein. This sample has roughly 700,000 distinct CDR3 sequences, with 32% found just once. The specimen was blood. The receptors come from a woman aged 80 or older in good health.

This chain joins TRBV2 and TRBJ1-1; D might be TRBD1 (5 bases). V was pared by 7 bases and J by 2 bases, with 11 bases between. This CDR3 is built from 13 residues. Per germline, CDR1 SNHLY and CDR2 FYNNEI. CDR3 coding DNA: TGTGCCAGCACTTCGGGGGGTAACACTGAAGCTTTCTTT. Protein: CASTSGGNTEAFF.

The chain carries TRBV13 and TRBJ1-2, with D possibly matching TRBD1 (6 bases). Trimming left V 3 bases short and J 8 bases short, with 13 bases between. Germline-derived CDR1 and CDR2 are PRHDT and FYEKMQ (reference sequence). There are 13 residues in the CDR3. DNA for the CDR3: TGTGCCAGCAGCTTCATCGGGGGCGGAGGCTACACCTTC. This encodes CASSFIGGGGYTF.

Concerning this clonotype: Since a much larger clone is just one base distant, this may be a read error. The V call is TRBV11-2, the J call TRBJ2-7; 14 bases match TRBD2. The CDR3 totals 15 residues. With 5 bases clipped from V and 6 bases from J, the junction kept 6 bases outside the gene matches. CDR1 is SGHAT and CDR2 is FQNNGV in the germline V gene. The DNA for the CDR3 is TGTGCCAGCAGCCAGACTAGCGGGGGGGCCTGCGAGCAGTACTTC. Protein product: CASSQTSGGACEQYF.

The sample holds a few counts of this clonotype. Given a much more abundant clone one base away, this may be a read error. V gene TRBV7-9 combines with J gene TRBJ2-7, with D unresolved. The V and J ends lost 0 bases and 5 bases respectively, with 11 bases between them. The CDR3 covers 14 residues. Germline assignment: CDR1 SEHNR and CDR2 FQNEAQ (reference sequence). In nucleotides, the CDR3 is TGTGCCAGCAGCTTAGCGAGGTCCTGCGACGAGCAGTACTTC. This encodes CASSLARSCDEQYF.

This clonotype occurred many times. The CDR3 DNA is TGTGCCAGCAGCTTGATGGGACTCAACGAGCAGTACTTC. It specifies CASSLMGLNEQYF. The chain recombines TRBV5-4 with TRBJ2-7; D is possibly TRBD2 (6 bases). The V end was cut by 1 base, the J end by 5 bases, with 10 bases between. CDR1 is SGHNT, CDR2 YYREEE, per germline (reference sequence). CDR3 length: 13 amino acids.

The J gene is TRBJ2-7, the V gene TRBV4-3; D ambiguous. This CDR3 is built from 14 residues. Germline V gene lookup returns CDR1 LGHNA and CDR2 YSLEER. Between the trimmed V and J ends, which lost 0 bases and 6 bases, there was a span of 12 bases. The CDR3 DNA follows: TGCGCCAGCAGCCAAGAGTTGGGGTGTTCCGAGCAGTACTTC. Translating it yields CASSQELGCSEQYF.

Ten or more counts support this clonotype. The chain joins TRBV30 to TRBJ2-1; D might be TRBD1 or TRBD2, each matching 6 bases. Germline-derived CDR1 and CDR2 are GTSNPN and SVGIG (reference sequence). V was clipped by 5 bases and J by 6 bases, with 11 bases between them. CDR3 length: 12 amino acids. DNA of the CDR3: TGTGCCTGGTCTCGGGGGCTCAATGAGCAGTTCTTC. The encoded protein is CAWSRGLNEQFF.

This clonotype was detected ten times or more. The rearrangement links TRBV6-5 to TRBJ2-5; 8 bases are a match to TRBD2. CDR3 size: 15 residues. Germline V CDR1 and CDR2: MNHEY, SVGAGI. V lost 6 bases to trimming and J lost 2 bases; unmatched junction nucleotides: 8. As DNA, the CDR3 is TGTGCCAGCAGAATGGGCCGGGGGGGGCAAGAGACCCAGTACTTC. Protein sequence: CASRMGRGGQETQYF.

In this sample, this clonotype turned up many times. The CDR3 bases are TGCAGTGCTAGAGACCTTGCTCCGGGACTAGCGGCAACGTACAATGAGCAGTTCTTC. Amino acid sequence: CSARDLAPGLAATYNEQFF. The genes are TRBV20-1 and TRBJ2-1; 11 bases match TRBD2. The trim removed 0 bases at V and 4 bases at J, leaving 14 bases unmatched. Looked up from germline, CDR1 is DFQATT and CDR2 is SNEGSKA (reference sequence). The CDR3 is made up of 19 amino acids.

This clonotype was detected ten times or more. This chain joins TRBV19 and TRBJ2-7, with 7 bases fitting TRBD1. Germline V lookup: CDR1 LNHDA, CDR2 SQIVND (reference sequence). J lost 3 bases, V lost 5 bases, and 10 bases had no gene match. The CDR3 length is 15 residues. This chain's CDR3 is CASSPSGGTVYEQYF. For the CDR3, the DNA is TGTGCCAGTAGTCCTTCAGGGGGTACCGTCTACGAGCAGTACTTC.

V gene TRBV20-1 combines with J gene TRBJ1-1, with 12 bases that match TRBD1. V shed 6 bases and J 4 bases; nucleotides not matched to a gene: 0. CDR3 length: 12 amino acids. The germline V gene has CDR1 DFQATT and CDR2 SNEGSKA (reference sequence). The CDR3 DNA is TGCAGTGCGGGACAGGGGGCCACTGAAGCTTTCTTT. As protein: CSAGQGATEAFF.

Turning to this clonotype: This clone may be a read error of a much larger clone one base away. The V call is TRBV30, the J call TRBJ2-1; D unclear. The better agreement between TRBJ2-7 and the DNA end casts doubt on the J call. The CDR3 spans 14 residues. The germline CDR1 and CDR2 sequences are GTSNPN and SVGIG (reference sequence). The CDR3 nucleotides read TGTGCCTGGAGTTGGGTACAGACCTACAATGAGCAGTACTTC. This sequence encodes CAWSWVQTYNEQYF.

This clonotype was detected only a few times. This may arise from a read error, as a much more abundant clone is one base away. V usage is TRBV5-1 and J usage is TRBJ2-5; 11 bases fit TRBD2. Trimming removed 0 bases from V and 11 bases from J; junction bases left unmatched: 9. Per the germline V gene, CDR1 is SGHRS and CDR2 is YFSETQ. The CDR3 has 15 amino acids. CDR3 nucleotide sequence: TGCGCCAGCAGCTTGGGACTAGCGGGACTAAATGAGCAGTACTTC. Residues: CASSLGLAGLNEQYF.

This clonotype was counted at least ten times. A much larger clone lies a single base off, so this may be a read error. The chain has TRBV2 and TRBJ2-5; 8 bases fit TRBD2. Unmatched junction bases numbered 13, after V lost 8 bases and J lost 11 bases. Germline CDR1 is SNHLY and CDR2 is FYNNEI. This CDR3 has 13 residues. The DNA for the CDR3 is TGTGCCAGCTTACGCGAGCGGGGGATTGAGCAGTACTTC. This gives the protein CASLRERGIEQYF.

In its sample, this clonotype was seen a few times. The V and J genes are TRBV11-2 and TRBJ1-6; D gene ambiguous. The germline V gene has CDR1 SGHAT and CDR2 FQNNGV. Trimming cost V 5 bases and J 1 base, with 15 bases left between them. The CDR3 runs to 17 residues. Written as DNA, the CDR3 is TGTGCCAGCAGCCCAGGTTGGGAAATGTCCTATAATTCACCCCTCCACTTT. This encodes CASSPGWEMSYNSPLHF. The full variable domain, completed using reference TRBV11-2 and TRBJ1-6, is EAGVAQSPRYKIIEKRQSVAFWCNPISGHATLYWYQQILGQGPKLLIQFQNNGVVDDSQLPKDRFSAERLKGVDSTLKIQPAKLEDSAVYLCASSPGWEMSYNSPLHFGNGTRLTVT.

Of note for this clonotype: A read error may account for a junction end that differs from germline. The genes are TRBV29-1 and TRBJ2-2; D may match TRBD1 or TRBD2 (5 bases each). CDR1 and CDR2 from the germline V gene are SQVTM and ANQGSEA. The CDR3 totals 12 residues. The DNA for the CDR3 is TGCAGCGTTGAACGGGACGCCGGGGAGCGGTTTTTT. Its protein product is CSVERDAGERFF.

This clonotype was detected many times. This chain connects TRBV28 to TRBJ2-1, with D perhaps given as TRBD1 or TRBD2 (6 bases each). V lost 3 bases and J lost 5, with 20 bases in between. The CDR3 is made up of 17 amino acids. Germline V gene data show CDR1 as MDHEN and CDR2 as SYDVKM. The CDR3 DNA sequence: TGTGCCAGCAGTTTCATCCTACAGGGAGGCGGCGACAATGAGCAGTTCTTC. Translated, it gives CASSFILQGGGDNEQFF.

This clonotype was picked up many times. The V and J genes are TRBV6-1 and TRBJ2-5, with D perhaps matching TRBD1 (6 bases). Trimming stripped 4 bases from V and 12 bases from J, with 21 bases between. The CDR3 contains 14 residues. Germline V gives CDR1 MNHNS, CDR2 SASEGT. CDR3 amino acids: CASSGGQLIQEKYF. The CDR3 region has the DNA TGTGCCAGCAGTGGCGGACAGTTAATCCAAGAGAAGTACTTC.

This clonotype was recorded many times. This chain uses TRBV4-2 with TRBJ1-2; D call uncertain. Deletions cut 0 bases from V and 3 bases from J, with 14 bases between. The CDR3 contains 16 residues. Looked up from germline, CDR1 is LGHNA and CDR2 is YNFKEQ. Here the CDR3 reads CASSQEGGGLDYGYTF. CDR3 bases: TGTGCCAGCAGCCAAGAAGGCGGCGGTTTAGACTATGGCTACACCTTC.

This chain connects TRBV20-1 to TRBJ2-5, with 9 positions matching TRBD1. Losses at the gene ends were 5 bases for V and 7 bases for J; bases not matched to a gene: 23. The CDR3 is 18 amino acids. The germline V gene has CDR1 DFQATT and CDR2 SNEGSKA (reference sequence). The chain's CDR3 is CSAENRDRESLYRSTQYF. In DNA form, the CDR3 reads TGCAGTGCTGAAAACCGGGACAGGGAGTCCCTATATAGATCGACCCAGTACTTC.